The 6 T cell receptor beta chains in this list originate from one sample, sequenced in a study of Ad26.COV2.S vaccination and SARS-CoV-2 variants. The repertoire was sequenced with immunoSEQ multiplex PCR; TCRdb's copy has only in-frame clones and lacks some. The profile shows roughly 700,000 clones, more than 70% of them singletons. The treatment is: roughly 20 received Ad26.COV2.S at low or high dose, single or two shots; 5 received placebo; per-sample allocation not given. Sampling happened 63 days after the first vaccine or placebo injection. The sequencing here drew on peripheral blood, taken in a trial of Ad26.COV2.S vaccine versus placebo. The receptors derive from a person aged 18-65 years who received the Ad26.COV2.S COVID-19 vaccine or a placebo.

This clone was found once. The chain is built from TRBV10-2 and TRBJ2-1; D is unclear. Germline V gene lookup returns CDR1 WSHSY and CDR2 SAAADI. This CDR3 has 11 residues. The V end lost 8 bases, the J end lost 10 bases, and 12 bases lay between the germline ends. As DNA, the CDR3 is TGCGCCAGCGCATTTTTCGGAGAGCAGTTCTTC. Its translation is CASAFFGEQFF.

This clone was seen once. The chain employs TRBV12-3 or TRBV12-4 and TRBJ1-2; weak D call: TRBD1 (5 bases). The germline V and J ends were trimmed by 8 bases and 8 bases, with 15 bases remaining between them. This CDR3 has 12 residues. The CDR3 here is CASRDFFSGYTF. As DNA, the CDR3 is TGTGCCAGCCGGGACTTTTTTTCCGGCTACACCTTC.

V and J are TRBV29-1 and TRBJ1-1, with D unclear. The germline V and J ends were trimmed by 2 bases and 0 bases, with 7 bases remaining between them. CDR1 and CDR2 from the germline V gene are SQVTM and ANQGSEA. The CDR3 has 13 amino acids. The CDR3 DNA reads as TGCAGCGTTGAAAGCGGGATGAACACTGAAGCTTTCTTT. Its translation is CSVESGMNTEAFF.

This clone was counted a single time. This chain links TRBV2 with TRBJ2-7, with D perhaps assigned TRBD1 or TRBD2 (5 bases each). CDR3 size: 18 residues. Germline CDR1 is SNHLY and CDR2 is FYNNEI. V gave up 4 bases and J gave up 4 bases, with 26 bases separating them. In DNA form, the CDR3 reads TGTGCCAGCAGTGGAGGGACCCGGTACGGGGCTTCGGAGTACGAGCAGTACTTC. It yields the protein CASSGGTRYGASEYEQYF.

The rearrangement uses TRBV7-9 and TRBJ2-7, with TRBD2 as a possible D gene (5 bases). CDR3 length: 14 amino acids. Trimming took off 6 bases at V and 2 bases at J, with 14 bases between the two ends. Germline CDR1 and CDR2: SEHNR and FQNEAQ (reference sequence). The chain's CDR3 is CASRATGFTYEQYF. CDR3 sequence (DNA): TGTGCCAGCAGGGCGACGGGGTTTACCTACGAGCAGTACTTC.

The J gene is TRBJ1-4, the V gene TRBV25-1, with D maybe TRBD1 (6 bases). In germline, CDR1 is MGHDK, CDR2 SYGVNS. Trimming cost V 7 bases and J 8 bases, with 17 bases left between them. The CDR3 loop spans 14 amino acids. In nucleotides, the CDR3 is TGTGCCAGCACCGCGGCAGGGGTCGACGAAAAACTGTTTTTT. Translating it yields CASTAAGVDEKLFF.